The rows below give T cell receptor beta chains drawn from one sample of a study of cytomegalovirus exposure and HLA in healthy donors. TCRdb keeps only in-frame clones here, not all; method: immunoSEQ multiplex PCR. The sample has approximately 160,000 clones; roughly nine tenths are singletons. The sequenced material came from PBMCs. Every receptor here comes from a woman aged 18-35 years in good health and CMV-seropositive. Both conserved end residues are part of each CDR3. The order of the fields is V gene, J gene, clone size, D gene, CDR3 DNA, CDR3 protein. D genes are given only for firm matches. Only some rows state a clone size, as once, few, many or a class for expanded clones.

>TRBV6-6|TRBJ1-4|.|.
TGTGCCAGCAGTTACGCGGCAGGGAACGCAAAACTGTTTTTT
CASSYAAGNAKLFF
>TRBV11-2|TRBJ2-1|once|TRBD2
TGTGCCAGCAGCCCATTGGCACTGAGCGGGAGGGCCAATGAGCAGTTCTTC
CASSPLALSGRANEQFF
>TRBV2|TRBJ2-5|.|TRBD2
TGTGCTGGGCAGTTACCCCTCGGGACTAGCGGCCAAGAGACCCAGTACTTC
CAGQLPLGTSGQETQYF
>TRBV18|TRBJ2-7|.|.
TGTGCCAGCTCACGGGGGGACGGCTACGAGCAGTACTTC
CASSRGDGYEQYF
>TRBV28|TRBJ2-7|.|TRBD1
TGTGCCAGCCGTTACTTACAGGGGGCGGCCGAGCAGTACTTC
CASRYLQGAAEQYF
>TRBV6-1|TRBJ1-3|.|.
TGTGCCAGCAGTGGTGACACGTACTCTGGAAACACCATATATTTT
CASSGDTYSGNTIYF
>TRBV6-5|TRBJ1-4|.|.
TGTGCCAGCAGTTACGTTACAGGGTCAGCTAATGAAAAACTGTTTTTT
CASSYVTGSANEKLFF
>TRBV18|TRBJ2-7|.|TRBD1
TGTGCCAGCTGGGCTGGACAGGGCTTGGCCTACGAGCAGTACTTC
CASWAGQGLAYEQYF
>TRBV6-6|TRBJ2-7|.|.
TGTGCCAGCAGCTTCGACAACCACGAGCAGTACTTC
CASSFDNHEQYF
>TRBV19|TRBJ2-1|.|.
TGTGCCAGTATCGGCAGCGGCTTCAATGAGCAGTTCTTC
CASIGSGFNEQFF
>TRBV6-1|TRBJ2-5|.|.
TGTGCCAGCAGTGAACGGCCACAGACCCTCCAAGAGACCCAGTACTTC
CASSERPQTLQETQYF
>TRBV5-1|TRBJ2-3|.|TRBD1
TGCGCCAGCAGCTTGGGTCGGGACAGTAGGACAGATACGCAGTATTTT
CASSLGRDSRTDTQYF
>TRBV11-2|TRBJ2-1|once|TRBD2
TGTGCCAGCAGCCCTCGACTAGCGACGAATGGGAATGAGCAGTTCTTC
CASSPRLATNGNEQFF
>TRBV11-2|TRBJ2-1|.|TRBD2
TGTGCCAGCAGCTTAGAAGCGGGAGGGTCCTACAATGAGCAGTTCTTC
CASSLEAGGSYNEQFF
>TRBV4-3|TRBJ1-1|.|.
TGCGCCAGCAGCCAAGGAGCCCTAGACGCTTTCTTT
CASSQGALDAFF